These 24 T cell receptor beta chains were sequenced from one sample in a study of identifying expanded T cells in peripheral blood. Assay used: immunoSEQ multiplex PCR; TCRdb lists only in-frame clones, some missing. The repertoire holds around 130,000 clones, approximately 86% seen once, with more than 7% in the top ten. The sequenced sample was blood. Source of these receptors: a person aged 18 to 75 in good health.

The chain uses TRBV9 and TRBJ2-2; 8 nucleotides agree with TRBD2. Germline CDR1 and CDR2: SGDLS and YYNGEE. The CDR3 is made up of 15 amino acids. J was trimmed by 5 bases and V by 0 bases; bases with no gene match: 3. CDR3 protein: CASSVDGRGTGELFF. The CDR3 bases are TGTGCCAGCAGCGTAGACGGGAGGGGTACCGGGGAGCTGTTTTTT.

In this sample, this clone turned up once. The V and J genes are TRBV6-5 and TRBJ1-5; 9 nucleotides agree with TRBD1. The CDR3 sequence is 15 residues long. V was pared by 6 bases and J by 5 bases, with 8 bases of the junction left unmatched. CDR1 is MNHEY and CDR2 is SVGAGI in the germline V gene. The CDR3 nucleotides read TGTGCCAGCAGATTTGACAGGGGGTATTATCAGCCCCAGCATTTT. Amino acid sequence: CASRFDRGYYQPQHF.

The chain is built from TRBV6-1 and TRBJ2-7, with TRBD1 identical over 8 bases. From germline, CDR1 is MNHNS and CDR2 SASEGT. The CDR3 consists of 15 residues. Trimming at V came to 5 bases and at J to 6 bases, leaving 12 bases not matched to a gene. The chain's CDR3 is CASSLYLGQGGEQYF. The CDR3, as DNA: TGTGCCAGCAGTCTATACCTCGGACAGGGTGGCGAGCAGTACTTC.

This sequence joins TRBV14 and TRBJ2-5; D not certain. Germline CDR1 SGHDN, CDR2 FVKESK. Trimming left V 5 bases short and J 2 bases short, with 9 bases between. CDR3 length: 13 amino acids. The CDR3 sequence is CASSRGWQETQYF. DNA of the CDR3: TGTGCCAGCAGCAGAGGTTGGCAAGAGACCCAGTACTTC.

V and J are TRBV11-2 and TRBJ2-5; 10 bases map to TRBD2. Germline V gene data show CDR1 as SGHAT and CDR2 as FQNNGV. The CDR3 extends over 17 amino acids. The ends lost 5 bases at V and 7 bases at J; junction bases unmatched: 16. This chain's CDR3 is CASSPASGRVPVRTQYF. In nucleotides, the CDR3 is TGTGCCAGCAGCCCGGCGAGCGGGAGGGTCCCAGTGAGGACCCAGTACTTC.

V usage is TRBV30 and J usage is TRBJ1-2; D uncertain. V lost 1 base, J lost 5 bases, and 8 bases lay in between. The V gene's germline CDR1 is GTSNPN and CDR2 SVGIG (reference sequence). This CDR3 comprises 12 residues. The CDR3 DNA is TGTGCCTGGAGTGCCCTCTCGTATGGCTACACCTTC. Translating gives CAWSALSYGYTF.

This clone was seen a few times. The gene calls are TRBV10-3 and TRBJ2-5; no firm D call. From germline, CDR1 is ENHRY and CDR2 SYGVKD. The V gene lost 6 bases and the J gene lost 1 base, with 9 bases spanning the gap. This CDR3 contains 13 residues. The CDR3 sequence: CAIRPELQETQYF. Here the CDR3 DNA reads TGTGCCATCAGGCCAGAACTCCAAGAGACCCAGTACTTC.

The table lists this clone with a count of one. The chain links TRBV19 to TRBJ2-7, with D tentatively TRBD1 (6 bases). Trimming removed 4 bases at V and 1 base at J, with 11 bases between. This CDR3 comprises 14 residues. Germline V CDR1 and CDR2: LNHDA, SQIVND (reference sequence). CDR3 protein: CASSNPRGSYEQYF. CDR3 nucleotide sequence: TGTGCCAGTAGTAATCCCAGGGGTTCCTACGAGCAGTACTTC.

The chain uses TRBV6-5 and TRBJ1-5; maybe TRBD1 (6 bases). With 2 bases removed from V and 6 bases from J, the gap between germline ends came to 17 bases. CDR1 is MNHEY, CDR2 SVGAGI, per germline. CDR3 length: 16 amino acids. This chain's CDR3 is CASSYRGGPGVQPQHF. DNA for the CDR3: TGTGCCAGCAGTTACCGAGGGGGTCCGGGGGTTCAGCCCCAGCATTTT.

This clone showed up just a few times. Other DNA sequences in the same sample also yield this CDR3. The CDR3 loop reads CASSPRLAGAYEQYF. Here the CDR3 DNA reads TGCGCCAGCAGCCCAAGACTAGCGGGCGCTTACGAGCAGTACTTC. J is TRBJ2-7 and V is TRBV5-1; TRBD2 matches 10 bases. V lost 4 bases, J lost 4 bases, and 8 bases stayed unmatched. Germline V gene data show CDR1 as SGHRS and CDR2 as YFSETQ. The CDR3 runs to 15 residues.

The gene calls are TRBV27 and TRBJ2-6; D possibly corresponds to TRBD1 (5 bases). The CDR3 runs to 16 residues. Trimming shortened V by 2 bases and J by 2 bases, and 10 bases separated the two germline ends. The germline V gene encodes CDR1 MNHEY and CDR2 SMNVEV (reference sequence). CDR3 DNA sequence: TGTGCCAGCAGTTTAAGACAGTCTCCTGGGGCCAACGTCCTGACTTTC. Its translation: CASSLRQSPGANVLTF.

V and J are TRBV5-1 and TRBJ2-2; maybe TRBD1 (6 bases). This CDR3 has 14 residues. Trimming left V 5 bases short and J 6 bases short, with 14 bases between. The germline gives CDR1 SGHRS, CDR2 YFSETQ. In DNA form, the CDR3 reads TGCGCCAGCAGTTTACAGGGTGATTCCGGGGAGCTGTTTTTT. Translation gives CASSLQGDSGELFF.

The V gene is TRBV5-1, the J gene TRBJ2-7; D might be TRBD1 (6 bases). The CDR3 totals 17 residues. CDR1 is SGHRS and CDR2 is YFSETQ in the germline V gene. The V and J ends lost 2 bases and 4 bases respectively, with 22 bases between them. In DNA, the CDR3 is TGCGCCAGCAGCTTTTCCACCCCAGGGGAATGGGCGTACGAGCAGTACTTC. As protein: CASSFSTPGEWAYEQYF.

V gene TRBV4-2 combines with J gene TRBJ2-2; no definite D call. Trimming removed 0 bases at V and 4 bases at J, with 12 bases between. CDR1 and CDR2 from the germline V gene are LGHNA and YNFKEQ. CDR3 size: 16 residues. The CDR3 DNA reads TGTGCCAGCAGCCAAGATAAACAGATACTCACCGGGGAGCTGTTTTTT. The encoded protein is CASSQDKQILTGELFF.

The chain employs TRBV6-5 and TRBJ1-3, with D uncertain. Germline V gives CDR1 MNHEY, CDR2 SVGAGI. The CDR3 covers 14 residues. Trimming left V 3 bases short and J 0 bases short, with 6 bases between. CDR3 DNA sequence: TGTGCCAGCAGTTATCGGGGCTCTGGAAACACCATATATTTT. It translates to CASSYRGSGNTIYF.

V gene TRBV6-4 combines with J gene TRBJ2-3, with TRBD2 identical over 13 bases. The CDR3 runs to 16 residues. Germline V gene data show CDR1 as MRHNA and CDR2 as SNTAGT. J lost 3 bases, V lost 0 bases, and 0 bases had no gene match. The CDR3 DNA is TGTGCCAGCAGTGACTCGACTAGCGGGAGGACAGATACGCAGTATTTT. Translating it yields CASSDSTSGRTDTQYF.

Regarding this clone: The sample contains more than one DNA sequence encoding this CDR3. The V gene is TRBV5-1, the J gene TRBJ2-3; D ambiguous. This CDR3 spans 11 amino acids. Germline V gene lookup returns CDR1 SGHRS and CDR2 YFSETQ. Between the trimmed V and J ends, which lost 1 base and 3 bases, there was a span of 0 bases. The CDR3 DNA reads TGCGCCAGCAGCTTGACAGATACGCAGTATTTT. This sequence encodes CASSLTDTQYF.

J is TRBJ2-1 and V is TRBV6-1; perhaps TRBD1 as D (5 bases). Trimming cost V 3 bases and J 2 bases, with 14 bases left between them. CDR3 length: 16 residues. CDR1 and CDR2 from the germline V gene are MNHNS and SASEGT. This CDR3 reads CASSDWGPDTYNEQFF. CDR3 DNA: TGTGCCAGCAGTGATTGGGGCCCCGACACCTACAATGAGCAGTTCTTC.

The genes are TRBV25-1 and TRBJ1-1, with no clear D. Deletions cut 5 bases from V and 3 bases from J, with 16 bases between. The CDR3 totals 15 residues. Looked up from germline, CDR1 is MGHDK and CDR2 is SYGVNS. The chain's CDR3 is CASSYPNHRYTEAFF. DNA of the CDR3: TGTGCCAGCAGTTATCCCAACCACCGGTACACTGAAGCTTTCTTT.

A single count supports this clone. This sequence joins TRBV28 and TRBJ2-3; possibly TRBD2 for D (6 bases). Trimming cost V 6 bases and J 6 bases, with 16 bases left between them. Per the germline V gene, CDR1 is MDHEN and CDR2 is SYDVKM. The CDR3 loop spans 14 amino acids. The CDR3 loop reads CASSIGGVEDTQYF. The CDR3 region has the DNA TGTGCCAGCAGCATTGGCGGGGTTGAGGATACGCAGTATTTT.

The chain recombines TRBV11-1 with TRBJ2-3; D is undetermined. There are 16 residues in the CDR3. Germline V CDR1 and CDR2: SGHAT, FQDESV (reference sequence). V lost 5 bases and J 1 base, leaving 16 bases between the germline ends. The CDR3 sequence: CASSPRLGYGTDTQYF. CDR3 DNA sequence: TGTGCCAGCAGCCCTAGGCTAGGGTATGGCACAGATACGCAGTATTTT.

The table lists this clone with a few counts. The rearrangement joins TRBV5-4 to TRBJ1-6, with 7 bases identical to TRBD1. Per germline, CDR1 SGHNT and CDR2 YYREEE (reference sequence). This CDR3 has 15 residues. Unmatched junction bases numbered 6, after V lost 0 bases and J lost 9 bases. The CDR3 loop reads CASSLGGTARSPLHF. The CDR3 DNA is TGTGCCAGCAGCTTGGGCGGGACAGCCCGTTCACCCCTCCACTTT.

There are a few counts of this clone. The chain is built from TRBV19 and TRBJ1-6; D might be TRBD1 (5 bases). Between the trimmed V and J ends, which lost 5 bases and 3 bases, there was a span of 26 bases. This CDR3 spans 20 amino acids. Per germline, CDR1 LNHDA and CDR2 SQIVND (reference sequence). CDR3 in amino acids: CASSVTHRQKFFNYNSPLHF. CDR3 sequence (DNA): TGTGCCAGTAGTGTCACCCATCGACAGAAATTTTTCAACTATAATTCACCCCTCCACTTT.

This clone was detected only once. The CDR3 bases are TGTGCCAGCAGGCTTTCTGGGGGGAACATGGAAAAGACCCAGTACTTC. Its translation: CASRLSGGNMEKTQYF. The rearrangement joins TRBV7-2 to TRBJ2-5; TRBD2 might be the D (6 bases). Looked up from germline, CDR1 is SGHTA and CDR2 is FQGNSA. Trimming removed 6 bases from V and 6 bases from J, with 23 bases in between. The CDR3 loop spans 16 amino acids.